This T cell receptor beta chain was profiled in a study of blood T cell repertoires in COVID-19. Study-level information: Sites in the United States, Italy and Spain provided acute and convalescent COVID-19 samples. The cDNA or gDNA used as material had been derived from T cells, B-cell-depleted T cells, or PBMCs.

With V trimmed by 4 bases and J by 3 bases, 5 bases remained unmatched. Germline CDR1 SGHNT, CDR2 YYREEE (reference sequence). This CDR3 contains 14 residues. Authors' data handling: Estimation of nucleated cell counts was performed using reference gene primer amplification. Assay: immunoSEQ multiplex PCR; the TCRdb copy retains only in-frame clones and omits some. The V and J calls and the clone size are those of that table, but D and trimming were determined from the DNA. This sample has approximately 130,000 clones, with more than 80% found just once. This TCR came from a human donor in a cohort sampled during active COVID-19. The sample consisted of peripheral blood. The J gene is TRBJ2-3, the V gene TRBV5-4; 7 positions match TRBD2. The DNA for the CDR3 is TGTGCCAGCAGCACCCTAGCGGATACAGATACGCAGTATTTT. Translated: CASSTLADTDTQYF.